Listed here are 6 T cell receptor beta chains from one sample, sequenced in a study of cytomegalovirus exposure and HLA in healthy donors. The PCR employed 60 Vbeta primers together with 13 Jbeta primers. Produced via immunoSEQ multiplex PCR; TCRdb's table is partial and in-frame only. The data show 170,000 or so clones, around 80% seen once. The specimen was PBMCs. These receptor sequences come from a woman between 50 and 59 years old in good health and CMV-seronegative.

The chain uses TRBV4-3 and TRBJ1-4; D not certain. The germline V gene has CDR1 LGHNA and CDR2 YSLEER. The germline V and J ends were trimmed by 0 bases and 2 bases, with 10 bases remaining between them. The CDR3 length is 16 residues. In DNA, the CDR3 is TGCGCCAGCAGCCAAGATAAGGTCAGGACTAATGAAAAACTGTTTTTT. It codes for CASSQDKVRTNEKLFF.

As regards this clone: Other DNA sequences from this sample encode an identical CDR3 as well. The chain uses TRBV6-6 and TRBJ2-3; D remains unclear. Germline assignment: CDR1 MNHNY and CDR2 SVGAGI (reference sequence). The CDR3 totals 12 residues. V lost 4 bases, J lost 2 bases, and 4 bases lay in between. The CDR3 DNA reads TGTGCCAGCAGTTCCTACACAGATACGCAGTATTTT. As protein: CASSSYTDTQYF.

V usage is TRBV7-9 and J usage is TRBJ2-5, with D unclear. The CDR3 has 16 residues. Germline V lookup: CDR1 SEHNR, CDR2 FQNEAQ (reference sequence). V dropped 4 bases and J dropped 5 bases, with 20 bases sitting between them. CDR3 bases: TGTGCCAGCAGCTCCAAATCATCTCAGTCGGGTGAGACCCAGTACTTC. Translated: CASSSKSSQSGETQYF. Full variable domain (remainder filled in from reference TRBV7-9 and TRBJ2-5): DTGVSQNPRHKITKRGQNVTFRCDPISEHNRLYWYRQTLGQGPEFLTYFQNEAQLEKSRLLSDRFSAERPKGSFSTLEIQRTEQGDSAMYLCASSSKSSQSGETQYFGPGTRLLVL.

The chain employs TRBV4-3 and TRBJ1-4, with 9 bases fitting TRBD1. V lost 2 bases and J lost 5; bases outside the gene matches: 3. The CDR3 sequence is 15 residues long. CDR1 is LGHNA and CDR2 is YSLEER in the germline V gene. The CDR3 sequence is CASSQPGTGNEKLFF. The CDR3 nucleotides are TGCGCCAGCAGCCAACCCGGGACAGGGAATGAAAAACTGTTTTTT.

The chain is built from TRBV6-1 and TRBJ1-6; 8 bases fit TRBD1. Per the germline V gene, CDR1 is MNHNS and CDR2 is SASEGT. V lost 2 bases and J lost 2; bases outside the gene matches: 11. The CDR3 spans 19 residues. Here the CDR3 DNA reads TGTGCCAGCAGTGAAATCTTGTGGACAGGGAAAACCTATAATTCACCCCTCCACTTT. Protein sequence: CASSEILWTGKTYNSPLHF.

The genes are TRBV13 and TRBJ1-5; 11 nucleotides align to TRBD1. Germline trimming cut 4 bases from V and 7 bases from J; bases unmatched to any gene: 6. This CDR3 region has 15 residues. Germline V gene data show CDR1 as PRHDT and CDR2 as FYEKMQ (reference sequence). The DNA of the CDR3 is TGTGCCAGCAGCTATAATGGACAGGGGGCCCAGCCCCAGCATTTT. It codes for CASSYNGQGAQPQHF.